This T cell receptor beta chain emerged from a study of early T cells in non-severe SARS-CoV-2 infection. Study-wide background: The study sequenced bulk RNA from unsorted whole blood, with chains unpaired.

Each cDNA molecule carried a unique molecular identifier. MiXCR was run by TCRdb on the 5' RACE reads, yielding one entry per CDR3 protein. Of approximately 73,000 distinct CDR3 sequences in the sample, 13% were seen once. Study-level results: VDJdb-based annotation leaned toward anti-spike CD8 responses and missed private and CD4 specificities.

On this clonotype: Its cognate antigen is unknown.

This receptor was obtained from an adult who was a healthcare worker with PCR-confirmed SARS-CoV-2 infection or an uninfected control (not recorded which). The specimen was whole blood.

This chain's CDR3 is CSATSSAGDAYNEQFF. CDR3 in DNA: TGCAGTGCTACCTCTTCGGCGGGAGATGCTTACAATGAGCAGTTCTTC. V gene TRBV20-1 combines with J gene TRBJ2-1; 7 bases agree with TRBD2. The CDR3 contains 16 residues. The junction had 13 bases not matched to a gene; V was cut back by 4 bases and J by 4 bases. Germline V gives CDR1 DFQATT, CDR2 SNEGSKA (reference sequence).